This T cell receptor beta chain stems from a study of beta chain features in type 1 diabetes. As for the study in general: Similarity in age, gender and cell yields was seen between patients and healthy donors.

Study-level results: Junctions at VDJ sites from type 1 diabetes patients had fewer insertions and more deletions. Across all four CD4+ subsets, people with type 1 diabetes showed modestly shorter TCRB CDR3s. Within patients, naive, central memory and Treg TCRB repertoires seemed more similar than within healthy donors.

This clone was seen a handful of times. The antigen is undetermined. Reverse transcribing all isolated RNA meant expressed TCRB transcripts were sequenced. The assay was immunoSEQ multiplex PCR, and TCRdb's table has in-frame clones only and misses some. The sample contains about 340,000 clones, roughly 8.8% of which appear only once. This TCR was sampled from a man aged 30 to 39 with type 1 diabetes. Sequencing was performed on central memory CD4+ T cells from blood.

Here the CDR3 DNA reads TGTGCCAGCAGCTTAGGCGCCGGGCCCACCGGGGAGCTGTTTTTT. Protein product: CASSLGAGPTGELFF. V usage is TRBV7-2 and J usage is TRBJ2-2; D not certain. CDR1 is SGHTA and CDR2 is FQGNSA in the germline V gene. The CDR3 spans 15 residues. V gave up 1 base and J gave up 4 bases, with 10 bases separating them.